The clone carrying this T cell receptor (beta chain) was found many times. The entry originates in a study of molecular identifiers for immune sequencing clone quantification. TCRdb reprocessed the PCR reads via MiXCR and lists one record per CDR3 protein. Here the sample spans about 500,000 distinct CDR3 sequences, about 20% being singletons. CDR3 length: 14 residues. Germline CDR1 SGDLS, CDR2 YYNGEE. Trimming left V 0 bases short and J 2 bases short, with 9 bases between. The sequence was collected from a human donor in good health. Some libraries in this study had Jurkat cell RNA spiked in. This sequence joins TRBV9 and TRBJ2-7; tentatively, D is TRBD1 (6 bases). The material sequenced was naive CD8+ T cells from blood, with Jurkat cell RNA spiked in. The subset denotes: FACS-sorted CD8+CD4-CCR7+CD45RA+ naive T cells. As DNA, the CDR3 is TGTGCCAGCAGCGTAGGGGGGCCCACCTACGAGCAGTACTTC. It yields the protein CASSVGGPTYEQYF.